One and the same sample provided the 9 T cell receptor beta chains below, sequenced in a study of T cell responses to AZD1222 COVID-19 vaccine. Using immunoSEQ multiplex PCR, the repertoire was profiled, and TCRdb retains in-frame clones only, with some absent. The sample contains approximately 74,000 clones, 86% of which appear only once. The sequenced sample was peripheral blood, obtained on day 0 of AZD1222 vaccination. These receptors came from an adult in good health.

The CDR3 DNA follows: TGTGCCAGCAGCCATCCTAATCACTACGAGCAGTACTTC. It specifies CASSHPNHYEQYF. This chain links TRBV5-6 with TRBJ2-7; D call uncertain. Per the germline V gene, CDR1 is SGHDT and CDR2 is YYEEEE. The CDR3 extends over 13 amino acids. Trimming cost V 4 bases and J 3 bases, with 11 bases left between them.

This clone appeared a single time. This chain uses TRBV4-1 with TRBJ1-2; D is ambiguous. Trimming pared 0 bases from V and 10 bases from J, leaving 18 bases between. Germline V gives CDR1 MGHRA, CDR2 YSYEKL. This CDR3 contains 15 residues. CDR3 loop: CASSQDRRLNPDYTF. The CDR3 DNA sequence: TGCGCCAGCAGCCAAGATAGGAGACTGAACCCTGACTACACCTTC.

The V call is TRBV13, the J call TRBJ2-7; 8 nucleotides line up with TRBD2. J lost 2 bases, V lost 5 bases, and 5 bases had no gene match. The CDR3 is 14 amino acids. CDR1 is PRHDT, CDR2 FYEKMQ, per germline (reference sequence). The CDR3 sequence: CASSPGLGAYEQYF. DNA of the CDR3: TGTGCCAGCAGCCCGGGACTAGGGGCCTACGAGCAGTACTTC.

This sequence joins TRBV10-3 and TRBJ2-7, with D possibly called TRBD1 or TRBD2 (5 bases each). Trimming shortened V by 6 bases and J by 5 bases, and 17 bases separated the two germline ends. The CDR3 is 14 amino acids. Per germline, CDR1 ENHRY and CDR2 SYGVKD. This chain's CDR3 is CAISNGAGANEQYF. The CDR3 DNA is TGTGCCATCAGCAACGGGGCAGGCGCAAACGAGCAGTACTTC.

V and J are TRBV14 and TRBJ2-1; the D gene is possibly TRBD1 (6 bases). V shed 11 bases and J shed 6 bases, with 17 bases lying between them. Germline V lookup: CDR1 SGHDN, CDR2 FVKESK. This CDR3 region has 13 residues. The CDR3 DNA reads as TGTGCCTCAGGGGACACCGGATTCAATGAGCAGTTCTTC. Protein product: CASGDTGFNEQFF.

This CDR3 reads CATGGTGVEQPQHF. The CDR3 DNA sequence: TGTGCCACCGGCGGGACAGGGGTGGAACAGCCCCAGCATTTT. The V call is TRBV24-1, the J call TRBJ1-5, with 10 bases matching TRBD1. CDR1 and CDR2 from the germline V gene are KGHDR and SFDVKD. CDR3 length equals 14 residues. Trimming cost V 9 bases and J 7 bases; bases outside gene matches: 8.

Comment on this clone: Other DNA sequences in the same sample also yield this CDR3. The chain is built from TRBV27 and TRBJ1-1; 7 nucleotides match TRBD1. V lost 7 bases, J lost 1 base, and 3 bases stayed unmatched. This CDR3 region has 13 residues. Germline loops: CDR1 MNHEY, CDR2 SMNVEV (reference sequence). CDR3 protein: CASKGQTNTEAFF. The CDR3 DNA reads as TGTGCCAGCAAGGGACAGACGAACACTGAAGCTTTCTTT.

The chain employs TRBV7-6 and TRBJ2-1; 8 bases agree with TRBD2. J gave up 2 bases and V 6 bases, and 6 bases lay outside the gene matches. CDR3 length equals 15 residues. Germline V gene data show CDR1 as SGHVS and CDR2 as FNYEAQ. CDR3 residues: CASRSRGGAYNEQFF. The CDR3 bases are TGTGCCAGCAGATCCCGGGGGGGGGCCTACAATGAGCAGTTCTTC.

This clone was recorded only once. This chain connects TRBV19 to TRBJ1-5; 9 bases are shared with TRBD1. Trimming cost V 6 bases and J 10 bases; bases outside gene matches: 16. The CDR3 length is 16 residues. The germline gives CDR1 LNHDA, CDR2 SQIVND (reference sequence). The CDR3 reads CASRHGGGQGIRPQHF. The CDR3 DNA is TGTGCCAGTAGGCACGGCGGGGGACAGGGCATACGTCCCCAGCATTTT.